Below are 10 T cell receptor beta chains sequenced from a single sample in a study of blood T cell repertoires in COVID-19. Measured with immunoSEQ multiplex PCR; TCRdb has only the in-frame clones, and not every one. The sample gives 440,000 or so clones, about 88% of which show up once; approximately 1.5% is in the top ten. The sequenced sample was peripheral blood. These receptors came from a middle-aged woman with COVID-19, enrolled during active disease.

This rearrangement joins TRBV14 to TRBJ2-1, with TRBD2 as a possible D gene (6 bases). Germline V lookup: CDR1 SGHDN, CDR2 FVKESK. The CDR3 is 13 residues long. Trimming left V 1 base short and J 9 bases short, with 10 bases between. The CDR3 loop reads CASSQVRGVEQFF. The CDR3 DNA is TGTGCCAGCAGCCAAGTTCGCGGGGTTGAGCAGTTCTTC. The whole variable domain, remainder taken from reference TRBV14 and TRBJ2-1, is EAGVTQFPSHSVIEKGQTVTLRCDPISGHDNLYWYRRVMGKEIKFLLHFVKESKQDESGMPNNRFLAERTGGTYSTLKVQPAELEDSGVYFCASSQVRGVEQFFGPGTRLTVL.

The chain employs TRBV14 and TRBJ1-1; D is unclear. Germline-derived CDR1 and CDR2 are SGHDN and FVKESK. The CDR3 runs to 14 residues. V lost 4 bases and J 5 bases, leaving 14 bases between the germline ends. The CDR3 here is CASSPLVKRTEAFF. The CDR3 bases are TGTGCCAGCAGCCCGTTGGTAAAGAGGACTGAAGCTTTCTTT.

V is TRBV7-9 and J is TRBJ1-2; D possibly corresponds to TRBD1 (6 bases). Per germline, CDR1 SEHNR and CDR2 FQNEAQ (reference sequence). The germline V and J ends were trimmed by 5 bases and 6 bases, with 13 bases remaining between them. The CDR3 spans 13 residues. DNA of the CDR3: TGTGCCAGCAGCCCCAGGGGAGGGGATGGCTACACCTTC. This sequence encodes CASSPRGGDGYTF.

The gene calls are TRBV7-2 and TRBJ2-2; TRBD1 matches 8 bases. The CDR3 covers 13 residues. V shed 6 bases, J shed 9 bases, and the junction held 6 bases outside the gene matches. Per the germline V gene, CDR1 is SGHTA and CDR2 is FQGNSA. The CDR3 reads CASSQPGGRELFF. The CDR3 DNA follows: TGTGCCAGCAGTCAACCAGGGGGCCGGGAGCTGTTTTTT.

V is TRBV28 and J is TRBJ1-1, with D tentatively TRBD1 (6 bases). From germline, CDR1 is MDHEN and CDR2 SYDVKM. CDR3 length: 13 amino acids. The V end lost 7 bases, the J end lost 4 bases, and 13 bases lay between the germline ends. CDR3 bases: TGTGCCAGCACTGAACCAGGGGTCACTGAAGCTTTCTTT. Translating it yields CASTEPGVTEAFF.

The gene calls are TRBV28 and TRBJ1-5, with 7 nucleotides matching TRBD1. Germline V gene lookup returns CDR1 MDHEN and CDR2 SYDVKM. V lost 2 bases to trimming and J lost 3 bases; unmatched junction nucleotides: 10. The CDR3 is 17 residues long. The CDR3 loop reads CASSLISGTAANQPQHF. The CDR3 nucleotides read TGTGCCAGCAGTTTAATCTCCGGGACAGCCGCCAATCAGCCCCAGCATTTT.

CDR3 in DNA: TGTGCCAGCAGCCACAGGGGAAGAGGGGATGGCTACACCTTC. This translates into CASSHRGRGDGYTF. The chain couples TRBV28 to TRBJ1-2; 7 bases are a match to TRBD1. V lost 6 bases to trimming and J lost 6 bases; unmatched junction nucleotides: 10. The CDR3 runs 14 residues. Germline V CDR1 and CDR2: MDHEN, SYDVKM.

The chain uses TRBV4-3 and TRBJ2-2, with TRBD2 as a possible D gene (5 bases). Germline V CDR1 and CDR2: LGHNA, YSLEER. The CDR3 has 14 amino acids. With 1 base removed from V and 10 bases from J, the gap between germline ends came to 13 bases. DNA of the CDR3: TGCGCCAGCAGCCAAGTGGTAGCGAATATGGAGCTGTTTTTT. Translating gives CASSQVVANMELFF.

The chain couples TRBV7-9 to TRBJ2-5, with D possibly being TRBD1 (5 bases). CDR1 SEHNR and CDR2 FQNEAQ come from the germline V gene (reference sequence). Trimming shortened V by 1 base and J by 5 bases, and 14 bases separated the two germline ends. The CDR3 is 15 residues long. The CDR3, as DNA: TGTGCCAGCAGCTTAGGGCAGGGTTTGGGGGAGACCCAGTACTTC. Encoded protein: CASSLGQGLGETQYF.

The J gene is TRBJ1-1, the V gene TRBV19; the match to TRBD1 covers 8 bases. After removal of 5 bases from V and 4 bases from J, the junction contained 9 bases not matched to a gene. Germline V gene data show CDR1 as LNHDA and CDR2 as SQIVND (reference sequence). The CDR3 length is 15 residues. The CDR3 sequence: CASSSHRGRGTEAFF. The CDR3 DNA follows: TGTGCCAGTAGTTCCCACAGGGGGAGGGGCACTGAAGCTTTCTTT.